This T cell receptor beta chain was documented in a study of cytotoxic CD8 clonotypes in ibrutinib-treated CLL. Study-level information: The study included some 10 relapsed/refractory and 15 treatment-naive patients; about 17 had IGHV unmutated disease. The sample average was about 240,000 productive templates and more than 90,000 productive rearrangements. General study findings and limits: Stable or contracted on treatment, public clonotypes were also uncommon.

V was clipped by 4 bases and J by 5 bases, with 12 bases between them. This CDR3 has 13 amino acids. CDR1 is SGHRS and CDR2 is YFSETQ in the germline V gene. The planned depth of sequencing spanned 1 in 200,000 to 1 in 1 million T cells. Sequencing was performed with immunoSEQ multiplex PCR; in TCRdb, only in-frame clones are kept and a portion is missing. The sample gives over 120,000 clones, about 76% of which show up once; 4.5% to 6.5% is in the top ten. Details on this clone: Its antigen is not known.

V usage is TRBV5-1 and J usage is TRBJ2-5; D gene uncertain. Material: PBMCs, obtained after 24 months of ibrutinib treatment. This TCR was sampled from a human donor with chronic lymphocytic leukemia. CDR3 nucleotide sequence: TGCGCCAGCAGCCCCGGCGTGGAGGAGACCCAGTACTTC. This codes for CASSPGVEETQYF.